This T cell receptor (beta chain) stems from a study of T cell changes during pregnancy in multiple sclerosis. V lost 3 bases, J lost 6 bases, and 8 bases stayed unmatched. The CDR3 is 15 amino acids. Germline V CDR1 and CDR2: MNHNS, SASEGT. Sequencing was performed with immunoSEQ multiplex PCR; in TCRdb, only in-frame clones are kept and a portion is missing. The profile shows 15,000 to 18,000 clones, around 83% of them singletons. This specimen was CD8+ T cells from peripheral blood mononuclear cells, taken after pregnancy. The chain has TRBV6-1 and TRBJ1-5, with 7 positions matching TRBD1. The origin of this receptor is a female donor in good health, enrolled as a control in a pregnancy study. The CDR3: CASSDVNRGTQPQHF. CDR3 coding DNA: TGTGCCAGCAGTGACGTTAACAGGGGAACTCAGCCCCAGCATTTT.